This entry concerns a single T cell receptor (beta chain). The CDR3 is made up of 13 amino acids. V was trimmed by 5 bases and J by 1 base, leaving 9 bases between them. Germline loops: CDR1 MNHEY, CDR2 SMNVEV (reference sequence). This entry belongs to a study of early T cells in non-severe SARS-CoV-2 infection. Study at large: From unsorted whole blood, bulk RNA was sequenced, and the chains remained unpaired.

Unique molecular identifiers were added to individual cDNA molecules. TCRdb re-analysed the 5' RACE reads in MiXCR, keeping a single row per CDR3 protein. This repertoire shows over 60,000 distinct CDR3 sequences, about 9.5% found once; its top ten account for over 6%. The sequences come from whole blood, collected at baseline. The origin of this receptor is an adult who was a healthcare worker with PCR-confirmed SARS-CoV-2 infection or an uninfected control (not recorded which). V usage is TRBV27 and J usage is TRBJ2-7; TRBD2 might be the D (6 bases). CDR3 DNA sequence: TGTGCCAGCAGTCCGACTAGTTCCTACGAGCAGTACTTC. Its protein is CASSPTSSYEQYF.